Presented here are 24 T cell receptor beta chains from one specimen sequenced in a study of OX40 agonist ivuxolimab in advanced cancers. Measured with immunoSEQ multiplex PCR; TCRdb has only the in-frame clones, and not every one. The sample yields tens of thousands of clones, around 81% seen once. The sample consisted of CD4+ or CD8+ T cells sorted from blood, taken in a trial of the OX40 agonist ivuxolimab. The receptors shown here come from an adult with an advanced solid tumor such as melanoma, head and neck, liver or kidney cancer.

The chain employs TRBV14 and TRBJ2-1; 8 bases map to TRBD2. This CDR3 is built from 14 residues. Germline V gives CDR1 SGHDN, CDR2 FVKESK. V dropped 5 bases and J dropped 6; count of bases not matched to a gene: 6. The CDR3 DNA reads TGTGCCAGCAGCTTTGGCGGGGGGAGCAATGAGCAGTTCTTC. Its protein product is CASSFGGGSNEQFF. Full variable domain (rest looked up from reference TRBV14 and TRBJ2-1): EAGVTQFPSHSVIEKGQTVTLRCDPISGHDNLYWYRRVMGKEIKFLLHFVKESKQDESGMPNNRFLAERTGGTYSTLKVQPAELEDSGVYFCASSFGGGSNEQFFGPGTRLTVL.

This chain connects TRBV4-2 to TRBJ2-3; 13 nucleotides match TRBD2. The germline CDR1 and CDR2 sequences are LGHNA and YNFKEQ. The CDR3 sequence is 17 residues long. V shed 1 base, J shed 6 bases, and the junction held 7 bases outside the gene matches. The CDR3 DNA reads as TGTGCCAGCAGCCAAGCGAGACTAGCGGGGGGAAGGGATACGCAGTATTTT. The encoded protein is CASSQARLAGGRDTQYF.

The count of this clone is one. The gene calls are TRBV19 and TRBJ1-5, with 8 bases identical to TRBD1. CDR3 size: 16 residues. V was clipped by 5 bases and J by 7 bases; unmatched bases: 13. Germline V gives CDR1 LNHDA, CDR2 SQIVND (reference sequence). CDR3 DNA: TGTGCCAGTAGTTTTGGACAGGGAAGAATCGGACAGCCCCAGCATTTT. Translation gives CASSFGQGRIGQPQHF.

CDR3 sequence reads: CAGIAGGNNEQFF. CDR3 bases: TGTGCCGGAATAGCGGGAGGGAACAATGAGCAGTTCTTC. This chain uses TRBV30 with TRBJ2-1, with TRBD2 matching 11 bases. Germline CDR1 GTSNPN, CDR2 SVGIG (reference sequence). The CDR3 contains 13 residues. The ends lost 8 bases at V and 5 bases at J; junction bases unmatched: 5.

The chain has TRBV27 and TRBJ1-5; D might be TRBD1 (5 bases). The germline gives CDR1 MNHEY, CDR2 SMNVEV (reference sequence). The CDR3 extends over 18 amino acids. Trimming stripped 6 bases from V and 0 bases from J, with 21 bases between. In nucleotides, the CDR3 is TGTGCCAGCAGGAGGGGTTATGGTAATCAGGATAGCAATCAGCCCCAGCATTTT. This encodes CASRRGYGNQDSNQPQHF.

The V and J genes are TRBV9 and TRBJ2-3; TRBD2 might be the D (6 bases). Trimming took off 2 bases at V and 4 bases at J, with 14 bases between the two ends. CDR3 length equals 15 residues. Germline values: CDR1 SGDLS, CDR2 YYNGEE. Here the CDR3 DNA reads TGTGCCAGCAGCGTTTTGGATTCGGGGGCAGATACGCAGTATTTT. Translation gives CASSVLDSGADTQYF.

V gene TRBV23-1 combines with J gene TRBJ2-1, with 7 bases matching TRBD1. TRBV23-1 is reported as an ORF; its role is uncertain. The V gene end was trimmed by 4 bases and the J gene end by 7 bases; junction bases not matched to a gene: 7. CDR3 length equals 14 residues. This CDR3 is CASSPSEQGNEQFF. The DNA for the CDR3 is TGCGCCAGCAGTCCATCTGAACAGGGGAATGAGCAGTTCTTC.

This clone was seen only a few times. This chain links TRBV18 with TRBJ2-2; 10 bases are shared with TRBD2. With V trimmed by 3 bases and J by 1 base, 5 bases remained unmatched. CDR1 KGHSH and CDR2 LQKENI come from the germline V gene. This CDR3 contains 17 residues. CDR3 sequence: CASSPGSGRLNTGELFF. In DNA form, the CDR3 reads TGTGCCAGCTCACCGGGTAGCGGGAGGCTGAACACCGGGGAGCTGTTTTTT.

The CDR3 nucleotides read TGTGCCAGCAGTGAAGCCCCTAGCGGAGGGAATGAGCAGTTCTTC. It codes for CASSEAPSGGNEQFF. This chain connects TRBV2 to TRBJ2-1; 7 positions agree with TRBD2. The germline CDR1 and CDR2 sequences are SNHLY and FYNNEI. The trim removed 0 bases at V and 7 bases at J, leaving 6 bases unmatched. The CDR3 covers 15 residues.

The rearrangement links TRBV27 to TRBJ2-3, with TRBD2 matching over 8 bases. CDR1 and CDR2 (germline): MNHEY, SMNVEV (reference sequence). The CDR3 is 16 amino acids. V was clipped by 6 bases and J by 3 bases; unmatched bases: 11. CDR3 loop: CASRPQAGGGTDTQYF. As DNA, the CDR3 is TGTGCCAGCAGGCCTCAGGCGGGGGGTGGAACAGATACGCAGTATTTT.

This clone appeared a single time. J is TRBJ1-5 and V is TRBV19; no definite D call. The germline CDR1 and CDR2 sequences are LNHDA and SQIVND (reference sequence). This CDR3 region has 16 residues. Trimming took off 3 bases at V and 7 bases at J, with 19 bases between the two ends. The CDR3 spells CASSIGPSGMRQPQHF. CDR3 coding DNA: TGTGCCAGTAGTATTGGACCCAGCGGGATGAGGCAGCCCCAGCATTTT.

The V call is TRBV7-9, the J call TRBJ2-5, with TRBD1 identical over 7 bases. V gave up 2 bases and J gave up 4 bases; unmatched junction bases: 1. From germline, CDR1 is SEHNR and CDR2 FQNEAQ (reference sequence). This CDR3 region has 13 residues. The CDR3 region has the DNA TGTGCCAGCAGCTTAAGGGGGCTAGAGACCCAGTACTTC. As protein: CASSLRGLETQYF.

At least ten counts were recorded for this clone. This chain's CDR3 is CASSEFYEQYF. The CDR3 coding sequence is TGTGCCAGCAGTGAATTTTACGAGCAGTACTTC. The J gene is TRBJ2-7, the V gene TRBV6-1; D is ambiguous. This CDR3 region has 11 residues. Trimming stripped 2 bases from V and 4 bases from J, with 3 bases between. The germline V gene encodes CDR1 MNHNS and CDR2 SASEGT.

This chain links TRBV28 with TRBJ2-3, with D perhaps matching TRBD2 (6 bases). The CDR3 is made up of 12 amino acids. CDR1 and CDR2 (germline): MDHEN, SYDVKM. V shed 5 bases and J shed 6 bases, with 9 bases lying between them. The CDR3 protein is CASSQRVDTQYF. CDR3 coding DNA: TGTGCCAGCAGTCAGCGGGTTGATACGCAGTATTTT.

This clone occurred once. This chain uses TRBV7-9 with TRBJ2-6; 9 bases align to TRBD1. Germline CDR1 is SEHNR and CDR2 is FQNEAQ (reference sequence). CDR3 length: 18 residues. The ends lost 6 bases at V and 0 bases at J; junction bases unmatched: 9. CDR3 protein: CASRRGTGFPSGANVLTF. In DNA form, the CDR3 reads TGTGCCAGCAGACGAGGGACAGGGTTCCCCTCTGGGGCCAACGTCCTGACTTTC.

The chain carries TRBV7-9 and TRBJ2-7; D gene unclear. This CDR3 is built from 12 residues. Germline V lookup: CDR1 SEHNR, CDR2 FQNEAQ (reference sequence). V was cut by 5 bases and J by 0 bases, with 5 bases left in between. CDR3 in amino acids: CASSPSSYEQYF. CDR3 nucleotides: TGTGCCAGCAGCCCCAGCTCCTACGAGCAGTACTTC.

This chain links TRBV28 with TRBJ1-1, with 8 bases matching TRBD1. This CDR3 has 13 amino acids. V was clipped by 7 bases and J by 8 bases; unmatched bases: 9. The V gene's germline CDR1 is MDHEN and CDR2 SYDVKM. CDR3 residues: CASTRQGFIEAFF. The CDR3 DNA sequence: TGTGCCAGCACCAGACAGGGGTTCATAGAAGCTTTCTTT.

This clone was observed once. This chain joins TRBV30 and TRBJ2-1, with 9 positions matching TRBD2. V lost 0 bases and J lost 6; bases outside the gene matches: 6. The CDR3 sequence is 15 residues long. Germline CDR1 and CDR2: GTSNPN and SVGIG (reference sequence). CDR3 in amino acids: CAWSVRLAGANEQFF. DNA for the CDR3: TGTGCCTGGAGTGTACGGTTAGCGGGGGCCAATGAGCAGTTCTTC.

In nucleotides, the CDR3 is TGTGCCATCAGTGTAGGGGGGAATTCACCCCTCCACTTT. It translates to CAISVGGNSPLHF. This sequence joins TRBV10-3 and TRBJ1-6; D is perhaps TRBD1 (6 bases). Trimming took off 4 bases at V and 7 bases at J, with 8 bases between the two ends. CDR1 and CDR2 from the germline V gene are ENHRY and SYGVKD. The CDR3 runs to 13 residues.

The V and J genes are TRBV27 and TRBJ1-1, with a tentative D call TRBD1 (5 bases). Germline CDR1 reads MNHEY; CDR2 reads SMNVEV (reference sequence). The V gene lost 5 bases and the J gene lost 0 bases, with 7 bases spanning the gap. The CDR3 has 13 residues. CDR3 residues: CASSEGVNTEAFF. CDR3 sequence (DNA): TGTGCCAGCAGTGAAGGGGTGAACACTGAAGCTTTCTTT.

This clone was seen a handful of times. The chain is built from TRBV9 and TRBJ1-3, with D perhaps matching TRBD1 (6 bases). This CDR3 has 16 amino acids. The germline V gene encodes CDR1 SGDLS and CDR2 YYNGEE. Deletions cut 0 bases from V and 4 bases from J, with 14 bases between. The DNA for the CDR3 is TGTGCCAGCAGCGTAGAGGTGGGGGCTAGAGGAAACACCATATATTTT. Its translation: CASSVEVGARGNTIYF. Full variable domain (remainder filled in from reference TRBV9 and TRBJ1-3): DSGVTQTPKHLITATGQRVTLRCSPRSGDLSVYWYQQSLDQGLQFLIQYYNGEERAKGNILERFSAQQFPDLHSELNLSSLELGDSALYFCASSVEVGARGNTIYFGEGSWLTVV.

This clone was seen a handful of times. This rearrangement joins TRBV10-3 to TRBJ1-2; D may be TRBD1 (5 bases). V was cut by 8 bases and J by 8 bases, with 18 bases left in between. CDR1 is ENHRY, CDR2 SYGVKD, per germline. The CDR3 has 13 amino acids. The CDR3 sequence is CAISDGGETGYTF. The DNA of the CDR3 is TGTGCCATCTCGGACGGAGGGGAAACCGGCTACACCTTC.

V gene TRBV6-1 combines with J gene TRBJ1-2; D is unresolved. The CDR3 consists of 12 residues. The V and J ends lost 7 bases and 3 bases respectively, with 9 bases between them. The germline CDR1 and CDR2 sequences are MNHNS and SASEGT. CDR3 sequence: CASKVRDYGYTF. CDR3 sequence (DNA): TGTGCCAGCAAGGTCCGAGACTATGGCTACACCTTC.

V usage is TRBV7-2 and J usage is TRBJ2-3; no definite D call. The CDR3 covers 13 residues. The germline V gene has CDR1 SGHTA and CDR2 FQGNSA. V lost 1 base and J lost 4, with 6 bases in between. The chain's CDR3 is CASSLGLSDTQYF. CDR3 nucleotides: TGTGCCAGCAGCTTAGGACTTTCAGATACGCAGTATTTT.